The source of this TCR beta chain is a study of blood T cell repertoires in COVID-19. Profiling relied on immunoSEQ multiplex PCR, and the TCRdb table lists in-frame clones only, not all of them. The sample lists 200,000 to 250,000 clones, 87% occurring once. V lost 5 bases, J lost 6 bases, and 6 bases stayed unmatched. The CDR3 consists of 13 residues. In germline, CDR1 is MNHEY, CDR2 SVGEGT. Everyone who took part was about 18 to 90 years old, and they came from 24 US areas. Clinical histories supplied by participants themselves formed the basis of cohort assignment. The chain links TRBV6-2 or TRBV6-3 to TRBJ1-2; TRBD1 aligns across 7 bases. The TCR comes from a man aged 30-40 years who had recovered from COVID-19. The sample consisted of PBMCs or T cells enriched from blood (not recorded which). Here the CDR3 reads CASSRQGIDGYTF. CDR3 coding DNA: TGTGCCAGCAGTCGACAGGGTATAGATGGCTACACCTTC.